The 11 T cell receptor beta chains below were found in one sample sequenced in a study of a mutant IDH1 vaccine in newly diagnosed glioma. Some clones are missing from TCRdb's copy, which holds only in-frame ones; the method was immunoSEQ multiplex PCR. The data contain about 59,000 clones, around four fifths of them singletons. Time point described: week 47, end of study. Topical imiquimod was applied with each vaccine dose, which held 300 ug of mutant IDH1 20-mer peptide. Antigens for these TCRs are unknown. Sequencing was performed on PBMCs, taken from a glioma patient whose treatment included an IDH1 peptide vaccine. These receptors originate from a man younger than 40 with glioma.

The J gene is TRBJ1-6, the V gene TRBV25-1, with 7 bases matching TRBD1. CDR1 MGHDK and CDR2 SYGVNS come from the germline V gene. The V segment lost 1 base and the J segment 9 bases; nucleotides outside the gene matches: 6. This CDR3 comprises 15 residues. The CDR3 nucleotides read TGTGCCAGCAGTGAATTTAAAGGGGGCGGTTCACCCCTCCACTTT. Translation gives CASSEFKGGGSPLHF. Full variable domain (missing parts from reference TRBV25-1 and TRBJ1-6): EADIYQTPRYLVIGTGKKITLECSQTMGHDKMYWYQQDPGMELHLIHYSYGVNSTEKGDLSSESTVSRIRTEHFPLTLESARPSHTSQYLCASSEFKGGGSPLHFGNGTRLTVT.

The CDR3 here is CASSVRQAPSEKLFF. The CDR3 coding sequence is TGTGCCAGTAGTGTTAGACAGGCACCCAGTGAAAAACTGTTTTTT. This chain links TRBV19 with TRBJ1-4, with D possibly being TRBD1 (6 bases). CDR3 length: 15 amino acids. Germline CDR1 is LNHDA and CDR2 is SQIVND (reference sequence). The V gene lost 5 bases and the J gene lost 7 bases, with 17 bases spanning the gap.

CDR3 sequence reads: CASSFPQGTGEYNEQFF. In DNA, the CDR3 is TGTGCCAGCAGTTTCCCCCAAGGGACAGGGGAGTACAATGAGCAGTTCTTC. The chain joins TRBV7-6 to TRBJ2-1; 10 bases match TRBD1. After removal of 6 bases from V and 4 bases from J, the junction contained 12 bases not matched to a gene. The germline V gene encodes CDR1 SGHVS and CDR2 FNYEAQ. CDR3 length: 17 amino acids.

The CDR3: CASTVTGFGTEAFF. The CDR3 DNA reads as TGTGCCAGCACAGTTACAGGGTTTGGAACTGAAGCTTTCTTT. The rearrangement uses TRBV18 and TRBJ1-1, with D perhaps TRBD1 (6 bases). V lost 8 bases and J 5 bases, leaving 18 bases between the germline ends. The CDR3 extends over 14 amino acids. Germline values: CDR1 KGHSH, CDR2 LQKENI. Combining the CDR3 with reference TRBV18 and TRBJ1-1 gives the whole variable domain NAGVMQNPRHLVRRRGQEARLRCSPMKGHSHVYWYRQLPEEGLKFMVYLQKENIIDESGMPKERFSAEFPKEGPSILRIQQVVRGDSAAYFCASTVTGFGTEAFFGQGTRLTVV.

The chain has TRBV5-1 and TRBJ2-2, with TRBD1 matching over 9 bases. V lost 2 bases and J lost 6; bases outside the gene matches: 26. The V gene's germline CDR1 is SGHRS and CDR2 YFSETQ. The CDR3 runs 22 residues. The CDR3 DNA follows: TGCGCCAGCAGCTTATTACCTGTGCTTGCGGTTTCCAGGGACAGGGAAGCCGGGGAGCTGTTTTTT. It is translated as CASSLLPVLAVSRDREAGELFF.

This chain connects TRBV28 to TRBJ2-7; no clear D gene. Germline CDR1 is MDHEN and CDR2 is SYDVKM. The V end lost 3 bases, the J end lost 2 bases, and 8 bases lay between the germline ends. The CDR3 contains 13 residues. CDR3 residues: CASSFLGAYEQYF. The DNA of the CDR3 is TGTGCCAGCAGTTTTTTGGGTGCCTACGAGCAGTACTTC.

The chain carries TRBV5-4 and TRBJ1-6; 10 nucleotides line up with TRBD1. Trimming took 3 bases from V and 10 from J; bases not matched to a gene: 4. The CDR3 runs to 14 residues. CDR1 SGHNT and CDR2 YYREEE come from the germline V gene (reference sequence). The CDR3 DNA reads as TGTGCCAGCAGCTGGGGACAGGGGTACTCACCCCTCCACTTT. Translating it yields CASSWGQGYSPLHF.

This clone was counted once. This chain links TRBV7-9 with TRBJ2-5; D is possibly TRBD2 (6 bases). The CDR3 spans 13 residues. The germline V and J ends were trimmed by 5 bases and 3 bases, with 10 bases remaining between them. The germline V gene has CDR1 SEHNR and CDR2 FQNEAQ (reference sequence). The CDR3 nucleotides read TGTGCCAGCAGCCGAGGGGAGGAAGAGACCCAGTACTTC. Its protein is CASSRGEEETQYF.

This rearrangement joins TRBV19 to TRBJ1-5; 11 positions match TRBD1. Germline lookup yields CDR1 LNHDA and CDR2 SQIVND (reference sequence). Trimming at V came to 6 bases and at J to 0 bases, leaving 7 bases not matched to a gene. The CDR3 runs 17 residues. The CDR3 sequence: CASRRGQGGFSNQPQHF. For the CDR3, the DNA is TGTGCCAGTAGGAGGGGACAGGGGGGTTTTAGCAATCAGCCCCAGCATTTT.

This chain connects TRBV4-2 to TRBJ2-1, with 7 nucleotides matching TRBD1. V gave up 3 bases and J gave up 3 bases; unmatched junction bases: 14. This CDR3 region has 18 residues. From germline, CDR1 is LGHNA and CDR2 YNFKEQ. CDR3: CASSHLQGDNFYYNEQFF. In DNA, the CDR3 is TGTGCCAGCAGCCACCTCCAGGGGGACAACTTTTACTACAATGAGCAGTTCTTC.

This clone has a single count. The chain uses TRBV4-1 and TRBJ2-1; 9 nucleotides line up with TRBD1. Germline trimming cut 3 bases from V and 3 bases from J; bases unmatched to any gene: 3. Germline V CDR1 and CDR2: MGHRA, YSYEKL. CDR3 length equals 15 residues. The CDR3 spells CASSHWDRVYNEQFF. The CDR3 DNA is TGCGCCAGCAGCCATTGGGACAGGGTCTACAATGAGCAGTTCTTC.